A single sample gave rise to the 5 T cell receptor beta chains below, sequenced in a study of blood T cell repertoires in COVID-19. This table comes from immunoSEQ multiplex PCR, and its TCRdb copy is limited to in-frame clones, with some not included. The top ten hold 3.5% to 4% of the sample, which has roughly 200,000 clones, roughly 89% seen once. Material: PBMCs or T cells enriched from blood (not recorded which). The receptor set was obtained from a woman in her thirties with acute COVID-19.

The rearrangement joins TRBV10-3 to TRBJ2-7; D unclear. This CDR3 is 14 amino acids long. CDR1 is ENHRY and CDR2 is SYGVKD in the germline V gene. Trimming removed 0 bases from V and 0 bases from J, with 6 bases in between. In DNA form, the CDR3 reads TGTGCCATCAGTGAGTCGGGCACCTCCTACGAGCAGTACTTC. This gives the protein CAISESGTSYEQYF.

The chain combines TRBV14 with TRBJ2-1; 10 bases line up with TRBD1. Per germline, CDR1 SGHDN and CDR2 FVKESK. CDR3 size: 16 residues. Germline trimming cut 4 bases from V and 1 base from J; bases unmatched to any gene: 4. The CDR3 sequence is CASSLGTGASYNEQFF. The CDR3 nucleotides are TGTGCCAGCAGCCTTGGGACAGGGGCTTCCTACAATGAGCAGTTCTTC.

The chain carries TRBV5-1 and TRBJ2-7; TRBD1 matches 7 bases. The V gene end was trimmed by 4 bases and the J gene end by 4 bases; junction bases not matched to a gene: 5. Germline V gene sequence: CDR1 SGHRS, CDR2 YFSETQ. CDR3 size: 13 residues. The CDR3 region is CASSQDRAYEQYF. The CDR3 DNA sequence: TGCGCCAGCAGCCAAGACAGGGCGTACGAGCAGTACTTC.

This chain links TRBV5-8 with TRBJ2-1; 10 nucleotides match TRBD1. Germline V gene lookup returns CDR1 SGHTS and CDR2 YDEGEE. Trimming cost V 10 bases and J 7 bases; bases outside gene matches: 8. The CDR3 covers 13 residues. The CDR3 region has the DNA TGTGCCGGACAGGACAGGGGGAAAAATGAGCAGTTCTTC. Encoded protein: CAGQDRGKNEQFF.

V is TRBV5-1 and J is TRBJ2-4, with 9 bases matching TRBD1. The CDR3 runs 15 residues. V lost 4 bases to trimming and J lost 6 bases; unmatched junction nucleotides: 8. Germline loops: CDR1 SGHRS, CDR2 YFSETQ. The CDR3 region has the DNA TGCGCCAGCAGCGAGCGGACAGGGGATGGAAACATTCAGTACTTC. Residues: CASSERTGDGNIQYF. Full variable domain (rest looked up from reference TRBV5-1 and TRBJ2-4): KAGVTQTPRYLIKTRGQQVTLSCSPISGHRSVSWYQQTPGQGLQFLFEYFSETQRNKGNFPGRFSGRQFSNSRSEMNVSTLELGDSALYLCASSERTGDGNIQYFGAGTRLSVL.